The 13 T cell receptor beta chains presented below share a single source sample, sequenced in a study of blood T cell repertoires in COVID-19. Repertoires were generated with immunoSEQ multiplex PCR, while TCRdb's copy carries only in-frame clones and drops some. The sample holds tens of thousands of clones, 75% to 85% seen once. Material for sequencing was peripheral blood. The receptors shown here come from an elderly man with active COVID-19.

The genes are TRBV5-1 and TRBJ2-5; possible D gene TRBD2, 7 bases. CDR3 length equals 14 residues. Between the trimmed V and J ends, which lost 4 bases and 2 bases, there was a span of 12 bases. Per the germline V gene, CDR1 is SGHRS and CDR2 is YFSETQ. The CDR3 region has the DNA TGCGCCAGCAGCGGGGGGGCTTTGCAAGAGACCCAGTACTTC. Its protein is CASSGGALQETQYF.

The J gene is TRBJ2-7, the V gene TRBV30; 10 bases are shared with TRBD1. Germline V lookup: CDR1 GTSNPN, CDR2 SVGIG (reference sequence). V dropped 0 bases and J dropped 6; count of bases not matched to a gene: 8. The CDR3 runs to 15 residues. The CDR3 bases are TGTGCCTGGAGTGTAAGGGGACAGGGGCCCCTCGAGCAGTACTTC. This translates into CAWSVRGQGPLEQYF. The entire variable domain, with the rest obtained from reference TRBV30 and TRBJ2-7, is as follows: SQTIHQWPATLVQPVGSPLSLECTVEGTSNPNLYWYRQAAGRGLQLLFYSVGIGQISSEVPQNLSASRPQDRQFILSSKKLLLSDSGFYLCAWSVRGQGPLEQYFGPGTRLTVT.

Written as DNA, the CDR3 is TGTGCCAGCAGTGAACGGATGGGACTAGCGCTGAACACCGGGGAGCTGTTTTTT. This translates into CASSERMGLALNTGELFF. This chain links TRBV2 with TRBJ2-2; 10 nucleotides match TRBD2. J gave up 1 base and V 2 bases, and 7 bases lay outside the gene matches. Germline values: CDR1 SNHLY, CDR2 FYNNEI. This CDR3 has 18 amino acids. The full variable domain, rest sourced from reference TRBV2 and TRBJ2-2, is EPEVTQTPSHQVTQMGQEVILRCVPISNHLYFYWYRQILGQKVEFLVSFYNNEISEKSEIFDDQFSVERPDGSNFTLKIRSTKLEDSAMYFCASSERMGLALNTGELFFGEGSRLTVL.

The V and J genes are TRBV4-1 and TRBJ2-4, with 8 bases aligning to TRBD1. The CDR3 runs 15 residues. Germline CDR1 is MGHRA and CDR2 is YSYEKL. V dropped 4 bases and J dropped 6; count of bases not matched to a gene: 8. CDR3 nucleotides: TGCGCCAGCAGCCGATTGACAGGGGAAGCAAACATTCAGTACTTC. This encodes CASSRLTGEANIQYF.

The V call is TRBV5-5, the J call TRBJ1-6; the D gene is possibly TRBD1 (6 bases). The CDR3 has 14 residues. Germline V lookup: CDR1 SGHKS, CDR2 YYEKEE (reference sequence). The V end was cut by 0 bases, the J end by 11 bases, with 12 bases between. The CDR3 bases are TGTGCCAGCAGCTTGGACCAGGGGAGTCCACCCCTCCACTTT. This codes for CASSLDQGSPPLHF. Drawing the rest from reference TRBV5-5 and TRBJ1-6, the complete variable domain is DAGVTQSPTHLIKTRGQQVTLRCSPISGHKSVSWYQQVLGQGPQFIFQYYEKEERGRGNFPDRFSARQFPNYSSELNVNALLLGDSALYLCASSLDQGSPPLHFGNGTRLTVT.

The chain recombines TRBV2 with TRBJ2-7; TRBD2 agrees at 8 bases. This CDR3 comprises 14 residues. Germline V gene data show CDR1 as SNHLY and CDR2 as FYNNEI. V dropped 9 bases and J dropped 0; count of bases not matched to a gene: 7. The CDR3 DNA reads as TGTGCCAGTGGAGCGGGGGTTTACTCCTACGAGCAGTACTTC. The encoded protein is CASGAGVYSYEQYF.

The chain joins TRBV9 to TRBJ1-2; D might be TRBD1 (6 bases). V lost 4 bases and J lost 8, with 15 bases in between. The CDR3 totals 13 residues. Germline V gene sequence: CDR1 SGDLS, CDR2 YYNGEE. CDR3 bases: TGTGCCAGCAGCTCGACAGGAGTTGGCGGCTACACCTTC. As protein: CASSSTGVGGYTF.

This sequence joins TRBV11-2 and TRBJ2-5, with D perhaps matching TRBD2 (5 bases). Germline V gene lookup returns CDR1 SGHAT and CDR2 FQNNGV. The CDR3 length is 14 residues. The ends were cut back, 5 bases at V and 5 bases at J, with 15 bases in the middle. CDR3 in amino acids: CASSTTRTGETQYF. In nucleotides, the CDR3 is TGTGCCAGCAGCACCACAAGGACGGGGGAGACCCAGTACTTC.

The rearrangement links TRBV19 to TRBJ2-5, with D tentatively TRBD1 (6 bases). V was pared by 5 bases and J by 0 bases, with 7 bases between. The CDR3 runs to 13 residues. Germline V gives CDR1 LNHDA, CDR2 SQIVND (reference sequence). For the CDR3, the DNA is TGTGCCAGTAGTGGGGACAACCAAGAGACCCAGTACTTC. Protein product: CASSGDNQETQYF.

The CDR3 spells CASSELLSSTSVEQFF. In nucleotides, the CDR3 is TGTGCCAGCAGTGAACTTCTTTCTAGTACATCAGTTGAGCAGTTCTTC. J is TRBJ2-1 and V is TRBV6-1, with D unresolved. The CDR3 consists of 16 residues. V lost 2 bases to trimming and J lost 9 bases, with 20 bases between them. Per the germline V gene, CDR1 is MNHNS and CDR2 is SASEGT.

This chain joins TRBV5-5 and TRBJ1-4; 9 nucleotides agree with TRBD1. The CDR3 has 15 amino acids. V was pared by 3 bases and J by 5 bases, with 5 bases of the junction left unmatched. Germline CDR1 reads SGHKS; CDR2 reads YYEKEE (reference sequence). The CDR3 nucleotides read TGTGCCAGCAGCTCGGGACAGGGAACAAATGAAAAACTGTTTTTT. The encoded protein is CASSSGQGTNEKLFF.

The V and J genes are TRBV2 and TRBJ2-5; 15 bases match TRBD2. CDR1 SNHLY and CDR2 FYNNEI come from the germline V gene. V was pared by 7 bases and J by 5 bases, with 8 bases of the junction left unmatched. The CDR3 loop spans 16 amino acids. The CDR3, as DNA: TGTGCCAGCAAAAAAGGACTAGCGGGGGGGCAGGAGACCCAGTACTTC. This sequence encodes CASKKGLAGGQETQYF.

This clone occurred a few times. The chain has TRBV6-5 and TRBJ1-2, with 8 nucleotides matching TRBD1. Germline V lookup: CDR1 MNHEY, CDR2 SVGAGI. The CDR3 length is 15 residues. The J segment lost 4 bases and the V segment lost 2 bases, leaving 6 bases of the junction unmatched. The CDR3 coding sequence is TGTGCCAGCAGTTACAGCGGACAGGGCACCTATGGCTACACCTTC. It codes for CASSYSGQGTYGYTF.